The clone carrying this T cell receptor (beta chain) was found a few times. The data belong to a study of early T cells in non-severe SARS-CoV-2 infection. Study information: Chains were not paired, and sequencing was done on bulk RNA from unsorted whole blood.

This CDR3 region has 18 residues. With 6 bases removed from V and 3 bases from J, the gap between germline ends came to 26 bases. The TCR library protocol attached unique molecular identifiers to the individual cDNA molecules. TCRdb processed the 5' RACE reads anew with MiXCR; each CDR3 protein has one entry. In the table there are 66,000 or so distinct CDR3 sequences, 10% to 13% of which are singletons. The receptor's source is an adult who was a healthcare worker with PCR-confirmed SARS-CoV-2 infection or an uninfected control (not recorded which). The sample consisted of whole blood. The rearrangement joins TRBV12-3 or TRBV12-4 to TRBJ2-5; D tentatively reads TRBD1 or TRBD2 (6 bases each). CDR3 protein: CASRRDSSRGVLEETQYF. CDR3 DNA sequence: TGTGCCAGCAGACGGGACTCATCCAGGGGAGTTTTGGAAGAGACCCAGTACTTC.